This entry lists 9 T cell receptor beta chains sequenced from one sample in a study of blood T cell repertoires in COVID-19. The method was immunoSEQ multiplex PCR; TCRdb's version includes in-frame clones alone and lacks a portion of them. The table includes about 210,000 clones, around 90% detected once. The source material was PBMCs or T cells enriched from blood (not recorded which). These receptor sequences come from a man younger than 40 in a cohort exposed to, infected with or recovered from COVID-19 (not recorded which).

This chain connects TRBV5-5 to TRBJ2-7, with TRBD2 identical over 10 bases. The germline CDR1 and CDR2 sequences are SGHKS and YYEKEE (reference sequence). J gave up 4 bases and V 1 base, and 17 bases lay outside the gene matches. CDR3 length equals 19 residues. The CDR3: CASSLRPSGRTLRAYEQYF. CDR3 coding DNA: TGTGCCAGCAGCTTGAGGCCTAGCGGGAGAACCCTACGAGCATACGAGCAGTACTTC.

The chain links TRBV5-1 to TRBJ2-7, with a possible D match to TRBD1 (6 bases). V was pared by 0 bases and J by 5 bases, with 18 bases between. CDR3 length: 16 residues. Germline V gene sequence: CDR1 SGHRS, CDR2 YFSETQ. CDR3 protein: CASSLGAASNRDEQYF. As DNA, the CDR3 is TGCGCCAGCAGCTTGGGGGCGGCATCCAACAGGGACGAGCAGTACTTC.

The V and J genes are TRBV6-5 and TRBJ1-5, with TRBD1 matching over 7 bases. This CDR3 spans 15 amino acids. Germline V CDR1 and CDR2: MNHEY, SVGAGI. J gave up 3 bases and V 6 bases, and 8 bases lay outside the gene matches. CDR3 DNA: TGTGCCAGCAGACAGGGGCCGACGCTCAATCAGCCCCAGCATTTT. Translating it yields CASRQGPTLNQPQHF.

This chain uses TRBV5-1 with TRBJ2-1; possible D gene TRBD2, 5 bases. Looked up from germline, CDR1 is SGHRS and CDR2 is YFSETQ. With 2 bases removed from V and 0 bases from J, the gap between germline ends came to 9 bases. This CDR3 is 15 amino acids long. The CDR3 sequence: CASSFVGSSYNEQFF. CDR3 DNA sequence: TGCGCCAGCAGCTTCGTAGGGAGCTCCTACAATGAGCAGTTCTTC.

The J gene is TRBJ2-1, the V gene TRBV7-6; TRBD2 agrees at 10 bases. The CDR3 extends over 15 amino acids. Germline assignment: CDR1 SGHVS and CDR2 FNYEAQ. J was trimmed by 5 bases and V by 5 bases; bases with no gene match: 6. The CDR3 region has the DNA TGTGCCAGCAGCCCCCTAGCGGGAGAAGACAATGAGCAGTTCTTC. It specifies CASSPLAGEDNEQFF.

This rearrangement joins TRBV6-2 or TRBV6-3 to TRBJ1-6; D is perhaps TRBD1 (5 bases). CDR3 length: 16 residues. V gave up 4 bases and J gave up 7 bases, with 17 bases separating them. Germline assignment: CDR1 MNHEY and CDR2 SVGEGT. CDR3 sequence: CASSSWDFFGNSPLHF. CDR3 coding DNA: TGTGCCAGCAGTTCGTGGGACTTTTTTGGGAATTCACCCCTCCACTTT.

CDR3 residues: CASSLVGLTPVYEQYF. The CDR3 DNA reads TGTGCCAGCAGCTTGGTGGGACTTACACCGGTCTACGAGCAGTACTTC. This sequence joins TRBV7-8 and TRBJ2-7; the D gene is possibly TRBD2 (6 bases). This CDR3 region has 16 residues. The V gene lost 3 bases and the J gene lost 3 bases, with 18 bases spanning the gap. From germline, CDR1 is SGHVS and CDR2 FQNEAQ.

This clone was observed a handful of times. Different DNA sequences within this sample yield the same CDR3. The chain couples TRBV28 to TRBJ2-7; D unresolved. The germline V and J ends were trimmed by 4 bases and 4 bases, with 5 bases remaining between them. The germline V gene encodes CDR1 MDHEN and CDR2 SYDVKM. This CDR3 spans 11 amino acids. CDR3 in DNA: TGTGCCAGCAGTTCAGAATACGAGCAGTACTTC. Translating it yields CASSSEYEQYF.

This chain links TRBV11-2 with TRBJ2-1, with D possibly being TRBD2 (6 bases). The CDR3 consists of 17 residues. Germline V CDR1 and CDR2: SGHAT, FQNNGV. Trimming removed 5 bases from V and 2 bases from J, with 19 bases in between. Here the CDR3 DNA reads TGTGCCAGCAGCCAAGTTAAGTTGGGGGGTCCCTACAATGAGCAGTTCTTC. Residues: CASSQVKLGGPYNEQFF.